This T cell receptor beta chain was identified in a study of blood T cell repertoires in COVID-19. Study-level background: The United States, Italy and Spain provided the acute and convalescent COVID-19 samples. PBMCs, B-cell-depleted T cells, or T cells were the source of the cDNA or gDNA that made up the material.

In the original workflow: Using reference gene primer amplification, nucleated cell counts were estimated. Generated by immunoSEQ multiplex PCR, the TCRdb table keeps only in-frame clones and is missing some. The V and J calls and clone size are taken from that table; D and trimming were inferred from the DNA. The sample has hundreds of thousands of clones, about 90% seen once; the top ten hold approximately 12%. CDR1 is SGHNT and CDR2 is YYREEE in the germline V gene (reference sequence). This CDR3 is built from 16 residues. Losses at the gene ends were 4 bases for V and 2 bases for J; bases not matched to a gene: 10.

J is TRBJ2-7 and V is TRBV5-4, with 9 bases aligning to TRBD2. Sequenced input: peripheral blood. The sequence derives from a young woman who had recovered from COVID-19. CDR3 DNA sequence: TGTGCCAGCAGCGGGGGGGGGCTAGCGGGAACCTACGAGCAGTACTTC. Translated: CASSGGGLAGTYEQYF.